This TCR beta chain appears in the sequencing data of a study of regulatory T cells in long-lasting Graves disease. Time point given: persistent/refractory GD, antithyroid drugs over 5 years with positive TRAb. The TCR library used RNA extracted from PBMCs. Germline values: CDR1 MNHEY, CDR2 SMNVEV (reference sequence). V shed 4 bases and J shed 2 bases, with 11 bases lying between them. The CDR3 is 14 residues long. This clonotype has more than one count but fewer than ten. Construction of the TCR beta libraries employed iRepertoire HTBI primers in conjunction with Arm-PCR of CDR3 regions. TCRdb redid the calling of the multiplex PCR reads with MiXCR, one entry per CDR3 protein. The sample consists of fewer than 400,000 distinct CDR3 sequences, around a fifth of them appearing once.

This chain connects TRBV27 to TRBJ2-5, with no clear D. The sequencing here drew on peripheral blood mononuclear cells (PBMCs), taken when the disease was refractory, from a patient treated with antithyroid drugs. This sequence originates from a female donor with Graves disease. The DNA for the CDR3 is TGTGCCAGCAGTTCCTGGCTATCTCAAGAGACCCAGTACTTC. The encoded protein is CASSSWLSQETQYF.